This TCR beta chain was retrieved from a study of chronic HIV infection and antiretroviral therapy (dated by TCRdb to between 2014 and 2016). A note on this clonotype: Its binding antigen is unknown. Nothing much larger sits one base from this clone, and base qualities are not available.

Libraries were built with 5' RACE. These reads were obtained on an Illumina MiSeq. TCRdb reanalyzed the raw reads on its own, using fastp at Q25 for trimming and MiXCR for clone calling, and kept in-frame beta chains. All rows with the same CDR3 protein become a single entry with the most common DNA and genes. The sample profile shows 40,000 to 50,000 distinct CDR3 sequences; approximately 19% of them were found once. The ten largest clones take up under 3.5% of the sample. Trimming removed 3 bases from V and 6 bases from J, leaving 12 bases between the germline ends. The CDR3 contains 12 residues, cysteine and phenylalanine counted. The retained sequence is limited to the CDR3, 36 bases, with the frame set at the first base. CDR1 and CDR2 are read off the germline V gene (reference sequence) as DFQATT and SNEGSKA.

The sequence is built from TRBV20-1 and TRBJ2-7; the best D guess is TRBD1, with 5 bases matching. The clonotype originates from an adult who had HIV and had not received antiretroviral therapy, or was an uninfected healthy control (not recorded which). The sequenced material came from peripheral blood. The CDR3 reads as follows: CSARGQTREQYF. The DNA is TGCAGTGCTAGGGGGCAGACTCGCGAGCAGTACTTC.